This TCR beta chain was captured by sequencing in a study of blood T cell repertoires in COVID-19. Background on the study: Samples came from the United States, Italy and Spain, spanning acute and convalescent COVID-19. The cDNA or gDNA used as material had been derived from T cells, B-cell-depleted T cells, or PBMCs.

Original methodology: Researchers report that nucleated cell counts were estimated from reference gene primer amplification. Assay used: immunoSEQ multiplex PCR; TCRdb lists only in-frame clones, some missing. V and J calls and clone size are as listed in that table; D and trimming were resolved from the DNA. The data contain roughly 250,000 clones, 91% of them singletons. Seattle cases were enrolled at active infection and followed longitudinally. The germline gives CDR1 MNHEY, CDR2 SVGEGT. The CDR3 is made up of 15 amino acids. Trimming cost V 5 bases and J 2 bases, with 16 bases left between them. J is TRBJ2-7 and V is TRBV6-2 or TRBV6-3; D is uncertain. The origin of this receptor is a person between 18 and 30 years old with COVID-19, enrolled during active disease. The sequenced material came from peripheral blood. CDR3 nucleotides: TGTGCCAGCAGTACCCCACAGTATACAACCTACGAGCAGTACTTC. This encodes CASSTPQYTTYEQYF.